The next 23 T cell receptor beta chains were all read from a single sample in a study of blood T cells in healthy people across ages. A J-beta primer mix and a sample-barcoded 5' primer were used in a second PCR of roughly 6 to 11 cycles. TCRdb independently ran MiXCR on the 5' RACE reads; one entry per CDR3 protein. The repertoire holds almost 1 million distinct CDR3 sequences, with roughly 51% as singletons. The sample comprised blood. The source is a woman aged 60-70 years in good health.

The J gene is TRBJ2-1, the V gene TRBV6-5; TRBD2 matches 9 bases. This CDR3 has 15 residues. With V trimmed by 4 bases and J by 6 bases, 7 bases remained unmatched. The germline V gene has CDR1 MNHEY and CDR2 SVGAGI. CDR3 coding DNA: TGTGCCAGCAGTTCTGTAGCGGGAGTTTCCAATGAGCAGTTCTTC. Protein sequence: CASSSVAGVSNEQFF.

The rearrangement links TRBV10-3 to TRBJ2-5; possible D gene TRBD1, 6 bases. Deletions cut 4 bases from V and 5 bases from J, with 14 bases between. The CDR3 has 14 residues. Germline values: CDR1 ENHRY, CDR2 SYGVKD. The CDR3 reads CAISVAGAQETQYF. The CDR3 coding sequence is TGTGCCATCAGTGTAGCAGGGGCACAGGAGACCCAGTACTTC.

This clonotype has only one observation. V and J are TRBV29-1 and TRBJ1-2; 8 nucleotides agree with TRBD1. The CDR3 extends over 15 amino acids. The ends lost 3 bases at V and 6 bases at J; junction bases unmatched: 12. CDR1 is SQVTM, CDR2 ANQGSEA, per germline. This CDR3 reads CSVDWAPGTGHGYTF. The CDR3 DNA follows: TGCAGCGTTGATTGGGCCCCTGGGACAGGCCATGGCTACACCTTC.

Only a few counts were recorded for this clonotype. The chain carries TRBV30 and TRBJ2-4, with D perhaps given as TRBD1 or TRBD2 (6 bases each). V shed 4 bases and J shed 3 bases, with 16 bases lying between them. Germline V gene lookup returns CDR1 GTSNPN and CDR2 SVGIG (reference sequence). CDR3 size: 15 residues. The CDR3 nucleotides read TGTGCCTGGACACTCCCACAGGGAGGCAAAAACATTCAGTACTTC. Protein product: CAWTLPQGGKNIQYF.

This clonotype was observed once. The chain recombines TRBV6-1 with TRBJ2-3; perhaps TRBD2 as D (6 bases). The CDR3 consists of 17 residues. V was trimmed by 7 bases and J by 6 bases, leaving 26 bases between them. Germline V gene lookup returns CDR1 MNHNS and CDR2 SASEGT. The CDR3 DNA sequence: TGTGCCAGCAAACCTTGGGCCGGGGGTGGCCTCGGGGATACGCAGTATTTT. It encodes CASKPWAGGGLGDTQYF.

This sequence joins TRBV6-5 and TRBJ2-7; TRBD1 or TRBD2 may be the D gene (5 bases each). From germline, CDR1 is MNHEY and CDR2 SVGAGI. The V gene lost 5 bases and the J gene lost 0 bases, with 14 bases spanning the gap. The CDR3 has 15 amino acids. In DNA, the CDR3 is TGTGCCAGCAGTCCGTCCGGGGCGAGCTCCTACGAGCAGTACTTC. It translates to CASSPSGASSYEQYF.

The chain joins TRBV29-1 to TRBJ1-2; tentative D call: TRBD1 (5 bases). The CDR3 contains 12 residues. Trimming stripped 6 bases from V and 8 bases from J, with 16 bases between. CDR1 is SQVTM and CDR2 is ANQGSEA in the germline V gene. Here the CDR3 DNA reads TGCAGCGTGGCACTTCAGGGCGGGGGCTACACCTTC. This codes for CSVALQGGGYTF.

This clonotype has just a few counts. The rearrangement links TRBV7-3 to TRBJ2-4; 7 bases are shared with TRBD1. The J call may be incorrect, as the DNA end agrees better with TRBJ2-7. The CDR3 has 15 residues. Germline CDR1 SGHTA, CDR2 FQGTGA. CDR3: CASSPSPGTAYEQYF. As DNA, the CDR3 is TGTGCCAGCAGCCCTTCCCCCGGGACAGCGTACGAGCAGTACTTC.

The chain couples TRBV3-1 to TRBJ2-5; D is perhaps TRBD1 or TRBD2 (5 bases each). V lost 7 bases and J lost 1, with 16 bases in between. Per germline, CDR1 LGHDT and CDR2 YNNKEL (reference sequence). This CDR3 spans 15 amino acids. The CDR3 loop is CASIKRGVSQETQYF. CDR3 nucleotides: TGTGCCAGCATCAAAAGAGGGGTGAGCCAAGAGACCCAGTACTTC.

V gene TRBV28 combines with J gene TRBJ1-2, with D unresolved. The CDR3 loop spans 14 amino acids. The germline gives CDR1 MDHEN, CDR2 SYDVKM. The V gene lost 5 bases and the J gene lost 2 bases, with 12 bases spanning the gap. CDR3 loop: CASSLKQKNYGYTF. CDR3 nucleotides: TGTGCCAGCAGTCTTAAACAGAAAAACTATGGCTACACCTTC.

The chain is built from TRBV15 and TRBJ2-7; maybe TRBD1 (6 bases). Trimming pared 1 base from V and 3 bases from J, leaving 10 bases between. Germline V lookup: CDR1 LNHNV, CDR2 YYDKDF (reference sequence). The CDR3 is 14 residues long. This CDR3 reads CATSRAGQFYEQYF. CDR3 coding DNA: TGTGCCACCAGCAGAGCGGGACAATTCTACGAGCAGTACTTC.

V gene TRBV20-1 combines with J gene TRBJ1-1; D call uncertain. V was clipped by 6 bases and J by 7 bases, with 18 bases between them. The CDR3 is 13 amino acids. Germline lookup yields CDR1 DFQATT and CDR2 SNEGSKA (reference sequence). The DNA of the CDR3 is TGCAGTGCGTTTTTCCCTACAGTTGATGAAGCTTTCTTT. Amino acids: CSAFFPTVDEAFF.

This chain connects TRBV24-1 to TRBJ2-3, with 12 positions matching TRBD2. Looked up from germline, CDR1 is KGHDR and CDR2 is SFDVKD. The CDR3 is made up of 16 amino acids. With V trimmed by 1 base and J by 6 bases, 4 bases remained unmatched. Here the CDR3 reads CATSDFTGTSGDTQYF. DNA for the CDR3: TGTGCCACCAGTGATTTCACCGGGACTAGCGGGGATACGCAGTATTTT.

The V call is TRBV28, the J call TRBJ2-4, with D uncertain. Deletions cut 6 bases from V and 4 bases from J, with 4 bases between. Germline V gene lookup returns CDR1 MDHEN and CDR2 SYDVKM. The CDR3 contains 11 residues. DNA of the CDR3: TGTGCCAGCAGAAGTAAAAACATTCAGTACTTC. Amino acid sequence: CASRSKNIQYF.

The rearrangement uses TRBV25-1 and TRBJ2-5; D unclear. V was cut by 3 bases and J by 2 bases, with 13 bases left in between. The length of the CDR3 is 15 residues. Germline V lookup: CDR1 MGHDK, CDR2 SYGVNS. The CDR3 region has the DNA TGTGCCAGCAGTGACCCCTCCCTCCCGCAAGAGACCCAGTACTTC. Encoded protein: CASSDPSLPQETQYF.

This clonotype has just a few counts. Given a much more abundant clone one base away, this may be a read error. The rearrangement uses TRBV15 and TRBJ2-2; D ambiguous. This CDR3 is built from 15 residues. The ends were cut back, 0 bases at V and 0 bases at J, with 5 bases in the middle. CDR1 LNHNV and CDR2 YYDKDF come from the germline V gene (reference sequence). DNA for the CDR3: TGTGCCACCAGCAGAGATCCCGCGAACACCGGGGAGCTGTTTTTT. This sequence encodes CATSRDPANTGELFF.

This clonotype turned up a few times. The chain carries TRBV3-1 and TRBJ2-1, with 12 bases that match TRBD2. CDR1 LGHDT and CDR2 YNNKEL come from the germline V gene (reference sequence). The V gene end was trimmed by 4 bases and the J gene end by 8 bases; junction bases not matched to a gene: 6. The CDR3 length is 15 residues. CDR3 region: CASSLRTSGNDEQFF. CDR3 coding DNA: TGTGCCAGCAGCCTCCGGACTAGCGGGAACGATGAGCAGTTCTTC.

The sample holds a few counts of this clonotype. The V and J genes are TRBV7-9 and TRBJ2-1; D is perhaps TRBD1 or TRBD2 (7 bases each). There are 19 residues in the CDR3. With 4 bases removed from V and 0 bases from J, the gap between germline ends came to 22 bases. Germline lookup yields CDR1 SEHNR and CDR2 FQNEAQ (reference sequence). As DNA, the CDR3 is TGTGCCAGCAGCTCGGAGGGAGGGGGCCGGGCCCACTCCTACAATGAGCAGTTCTTC. Its protein is CASSSEGGGRAHSYNEQFF.

CDR3 nucleotides: TGTGCCAGCAGCACCTCGGGGCGCTCTTACAATGAGCAGTTCTTC. It codes for CASSTSGRSYNEQFF. The chain has TRBV5-8 and TRBJ2-1; D is perhaps TRBD1 or TRBD2 (5 bases each). V was pared by 4 bases and J by 4 bases, with 15 bases between. Germline CDR1 SGHTS, CDR2 YDEGEE. The CDR3 sequence is 15 residues long.

The V gene is TRBV12-3 or TRBV12-4, the J gene TRBJ2-5; D is unresolved. CDR3 length equals 14 residues. V dropped 7 bases and J dropped 5 bases, with 17 bases sitting between them. The CDR3 loop is CASTSAPMGETQYF. Written as DNA, the CDR3 is TGTGCCAGCACCTCGGCACCCATGGGGGAGACCCAGTACTTC.

This clonotype was seen a few times. The V gene is TRBV7-9, the J gene TRBJ2-7, with TRBD1 identical over 8 bases. Germline V gives CDR1 SEHNR, CDR2 FQNEAQ (reference sequence). J lost 2 bases, V lost 1 base, and 7 bases had no gene match. CDR3 size: 16 residues. The CDR3 region is CASSLVGTGATYEQYF. CDR3 DNA sequence: TGTGCCAGCAGCTTAGTCGGGACAGGCGCGACCTACGAGCAGTACTTC.

The V call is TRBV2, the J call TRBJ2-3; D may match TRBD1 or TRBD2 (5 bases each). The CDR3 runs 12 residues. V was pared by 10 bases and J by 2 bases, with 10 bases between. Germline CDR1 SNHLY, CDR2 FYNNEI. Here the CDR3 DNA reads TGTGCCACGGGACGGATCACAGATACGCAGTATTTT. Its translation: CATGRITDTQYF.

V is TRBV25-1 and J is TRBJ2-7; 7 positions agree with TRBD1. The CDR3 length is 14 residues. After removal of 5 bases from V and 0 bases from J, the junction contained 4 bases not matched to a gene. Germline V CDR1 and CDR2: MGHDK, SYGVNS. The CDR3 DNA sequence: TGTGCCAGCAGTCACTGGGACAGCTCCTACGAGCAGTACTTC. Translated, it gives CASSHWDSSYEQYF.